This record covers a single T cell receptor beta chain. No antigen is known for it. The data were taken from a study of identical twins. Study-wide findings and caveats: Reduced insertions were recorded for abundant cord blood beta clonotypes, with no such pattern in memory repertoires. Modelling underestimated the level of out-of-frame TCR alpha sharing observed in monozygotic twins.

The CDR3 contains 14 residues. Per the germline V gene, CDR1 is DFQATT and CDR2 is SNEGSKA (reference sequence). V lost 7 bases and J lost 5; bases outside the gene matches: 8. From the 5' RACE reads, TCRdb called clonotypes with MiXCR, one entry per CDR3 protein. The data show some 1,700,000 distinct CDR3 sequences, roughly a third seen once. The chain recombines TRBV20-1 with TRBJ2-5; 12 bases fit TRBD1. The specimen sequenced was cord blood. The TCR was taken from a newborn girl in good health. CDR3 sequence: CSEIGDRGQETQYF. The CDR3 DNA reads TGCAGTGAGATTGGGGACAGGGGGCAGGAGACCCAGTACTTC.